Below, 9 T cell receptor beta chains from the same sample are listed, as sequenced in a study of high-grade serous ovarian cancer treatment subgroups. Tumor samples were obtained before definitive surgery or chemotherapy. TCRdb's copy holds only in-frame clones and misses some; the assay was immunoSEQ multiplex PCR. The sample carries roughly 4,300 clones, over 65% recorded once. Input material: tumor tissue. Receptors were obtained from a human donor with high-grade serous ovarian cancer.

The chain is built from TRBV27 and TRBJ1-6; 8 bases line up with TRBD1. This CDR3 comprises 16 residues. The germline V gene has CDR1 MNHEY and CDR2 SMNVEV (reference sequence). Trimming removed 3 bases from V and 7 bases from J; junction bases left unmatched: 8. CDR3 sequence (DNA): TGTGCCAGCAGTTTTACCCAGGGGGCATCGAATTCACCCCTCCACTTT. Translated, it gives CASSFTQGASNSPLHF.

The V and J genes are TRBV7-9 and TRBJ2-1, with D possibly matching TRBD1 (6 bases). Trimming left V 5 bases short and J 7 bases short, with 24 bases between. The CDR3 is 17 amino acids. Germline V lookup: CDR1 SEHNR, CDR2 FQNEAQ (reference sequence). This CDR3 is CASSDGKQGSLGNEQFF. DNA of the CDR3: TGTGCCAGCAGCGATGGTAAACAGGGATCCCTTGGGAATGAGCAGTTCTTC.

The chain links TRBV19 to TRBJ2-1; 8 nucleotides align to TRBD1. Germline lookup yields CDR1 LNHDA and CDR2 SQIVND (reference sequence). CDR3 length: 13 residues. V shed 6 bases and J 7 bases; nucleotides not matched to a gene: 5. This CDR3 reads CASSDRGGNEQFF. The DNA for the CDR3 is TGTGCCAGTAGCGACAGGGGCGGTAATGAGCAGTTCTTC.

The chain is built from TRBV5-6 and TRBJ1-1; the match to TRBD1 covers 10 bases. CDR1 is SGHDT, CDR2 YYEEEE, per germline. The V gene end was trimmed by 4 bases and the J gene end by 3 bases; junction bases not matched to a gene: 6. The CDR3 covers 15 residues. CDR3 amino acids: CASSLAGTGDTEAFF. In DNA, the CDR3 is TGTGCCAGCAGCCTTGCTGGGACAGGGGACACTGAAGCTTTCTTT.

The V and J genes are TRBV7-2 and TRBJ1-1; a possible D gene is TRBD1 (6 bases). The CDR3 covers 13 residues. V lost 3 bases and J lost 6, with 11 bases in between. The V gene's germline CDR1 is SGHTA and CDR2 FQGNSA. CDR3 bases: TGTGCCAGCAGCTTTCTCAGGGGCGCTGAAGCTTTCTTT. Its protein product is CASSFLRGAEAFF.

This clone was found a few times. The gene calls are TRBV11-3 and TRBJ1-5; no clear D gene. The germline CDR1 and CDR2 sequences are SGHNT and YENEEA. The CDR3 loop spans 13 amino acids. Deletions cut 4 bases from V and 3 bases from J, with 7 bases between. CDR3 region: CASSSSSNQPQHF. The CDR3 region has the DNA TGTGCCAGCAGCTCAAGCTCCAATCAGCCCCAGCATTTT.

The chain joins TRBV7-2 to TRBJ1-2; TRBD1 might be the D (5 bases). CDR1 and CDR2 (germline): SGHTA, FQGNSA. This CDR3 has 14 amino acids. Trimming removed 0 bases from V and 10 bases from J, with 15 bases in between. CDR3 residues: CASSLAGDREPYTF. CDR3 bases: TGTGCCAGCAGCTTAGCCGGGGACCGCGAGCCCTACACCTTC.

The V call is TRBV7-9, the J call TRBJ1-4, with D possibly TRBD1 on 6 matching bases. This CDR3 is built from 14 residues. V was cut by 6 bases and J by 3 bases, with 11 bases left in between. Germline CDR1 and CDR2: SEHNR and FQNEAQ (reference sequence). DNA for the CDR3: TGTGCCAGCAGTTCAGGGGCAGCTAATGAAAAACTGTTTTTT. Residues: CASSSGAANEKLFF.

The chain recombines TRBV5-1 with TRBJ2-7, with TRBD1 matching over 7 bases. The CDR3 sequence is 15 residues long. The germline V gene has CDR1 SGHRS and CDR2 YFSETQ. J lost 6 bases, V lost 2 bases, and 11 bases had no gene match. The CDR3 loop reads CASSLNGQGVGEQYF. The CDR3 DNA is TGCGCCAGCAGCTTAAACGGCCAGGGGGTGGGCGAGCAGTACTTC.